One sample yielded the 19 T cell receptor beta chains listed below, sequenced in a study of cytomegalovirus exposure and HLA in healthy donors. Primers: 60 Vbeta forward and 13 Jbeta reverse. Repertoires were generated with immunoSEQ multiplex PCR, while TCRdb's copy carries only in-frame clones and drops some. Reported are approximately 75,000 clones; the ten largest clones contain approximately 0.81%. The sample was PBMCs. The receptors come from a boy younger than 18 in good health and CMV-seronegative.

This chain joins TRBV5-4 and TRBJ2-7; TRBD2 matches at 7 bases. V gave up 4 bases and J gave up 2 bases; unmatched junction bases: 3. CDR3 length: 13 residues. The germline CDR1 and CDR2 sequences are SGHNT and YYREEE (reference sequence). The CDR3: CASSRGLTYEQYF. The CDR3 DNA sequence: TGTGCCAGCAGCAGGGGACTAACCTACGAGCAGTACTTC.

V usage is TRBV19 and J usage is TRBJ1-2; TRBD1 is a possible D gene (5 bases). CDR3 length: 11 amino acids. V lost 3 bases and J lost 6, with 5 bases in between. CDR1 is LNHDA, CDR2 SQIVND, per germline (reference sequence). The CDR3 loop reads CASSIRDGYTF. DNA for the CDR3: TGTGCCAGTAGTATCAGGGATGGCTACACCTTC.

The genes are TRBV7-2 and TRBJ2-5, with 7 bases identical to TRBD2. The J segment lost 2 bases and the V segment lost 5 bases, leaving 5 bases of the junction unmatched. From germline, CDR1 is SGHTA and CDR2 FQGNSA. This CDR3 region has 14 residues. CDR3 DNA: TGTGCCAGCAGCCCCCGGGACTATCAAGAGACCCAGTACTTC. Translated, it gives CASSPRDYQETQYF.

The J gene is TRBJ2-5, the V gene TRBV20-1, with D unresolved. CDR1 is DFQATT, CDR2 SNEGSKA, per germline (reference sequence). The CDR3 contains 11 residues. Trimming left V 4 bases short and J 5 bases short, with 8 bases between. CDR3 nucleotides: TGCAGTGCTATCCCGAGTGAGACCCAGTACTTC. Translating gives CSAIPSETQYF.

The rearrangement links TRBV29-1 to TRBJ2-4; 11 nucleotides line up with TRBD2. This CDR3 is 14 amino acids long. The V gene's germline CDR1 is SQVTM and CDR2 ANQGSEA. V lost 7 bases and J lost 1; bases outside the gene matches: 3. The CDR3 loop is CSATSGSAKNIQYF. The CDR3 DNA reads as TGCAGCGCTACTAGCGGGAGTGCCAAAAACATTCAGTACTTC.

This chain uses TRBV7-2 with TRBJ2-5; TRBD1 aligns across 7 bases. The germline V gene has CDR1 SGHTA and CDR2 FQGNSA. Unmatched junction bases numbered 5, after V lost 5 bases and J lost 2 bases. This CDR3 contains 14 residues. CDR3 region: CASSPGQLQETQYF. The CDR3 nucleotides are TGTGCCAGCAGCCCGGGACAGTTACAAGAGACCCAGTACTTC. The variable domain in full, with the rest retrieved from reference TRBV7-2 and TRBJ2-5, is GAGVSQSPSNKVTEKGKDVELRCDPISGHTALYWYRQSLGQGLEFLIYFQGNSAPDKSGLPSDRFSAERTGGSVSTLTIQRTQQEDSAVYLCASSPGQLQETQYFGPGTRLLVL.

This sequence joins TRBV6-5 and TRBJ2-2, with 9 bases matching TRBD2. Per germline, CDR1 MNHEY and CDR2 SVGAGI. The CDR3 length is 14 residues. Trimming removed 5 bases from V and 7 bases from J; junction bases left unmatched: 5. CDR3 amino acids: CASSRREGYGELFF. Written as DNA, the CDR3 is TGTGCCAGCAGTAGGCGGGAGGGTTACGGGGAGCTGTTTTTT.

This chain uses TRBV14 with TRBJ2-7; tentatively, D is TRBD2 (5 bases). Germline V gene sequence: CDR1 SGHDN, CDR2 FVKESK. V shed 3 bases and J shed 6 bases, with 6 bases lying between them. This CDR3 contains 11 residues. Here the CDR3 reads CASSHGGEQYF. The CDR3, as DNA: TGTGCCAGCAGCCATGGAGGCGAGCAGTACTTC.

The CDR3 protein is CATTPFTRQSALNTEAFF. In DNA, the CDR3 is TGCGCCACCACGCCCTTTACTCGACAGTCTGCTTTGAACACTGAAGCTTTCTTT. V and J are TRBV4-1 and TRBJ1-1, with D perhaps matching TRBD1 (5 bases). The CDR3 contains 18 residues. CDR1 and CDR2 from the germline V gene are MGHRA and YSYEKL. The germline V and J ends were trimmed by 10 bases and 0 bases, with 27 bases remaining between them.

The chain is built from TRBV18 and TRBJ2-3; weak D call: TRBD2 (6 bases). The V gene lost 3 bases and the J gene lost 5 bases, with 15 bases spanning the gap. CDR1 and CDR2 (germline): KGHSH, LQKENI. CDR3 length: 15 amino acids. The CDR3 nucleotides are TGTGCCAGCTCACCCGGGTCTACCGGGGGAGATACGCAGTATTTT. Translated: CASSPGSTGGDTQYF.

This chain connects TRBV28 to TRBJ2-7; maybe TRBD2 (5 bases). Trimming took 5 bases from V and 3 from J, leaving 17 bases between them. Looked up from germline, CDR1 is MDHEN and CDR2 is SYDVKM. This CDR3 has 15 residues. CDR3 sequence reads: CASSLRGQRNYEQYF. The CDR3 nucleotides read TGTGCCAGCAGTCTCCGCGGGCAGAGAAACTACGAGCAGTACTTC.

The chain uses TRBV15 and TRBJ1-4; 9 nucleotides line up with TRBD1. Germline-derived CDR1 and CDR2 are LNHNV and YYDKDF (reference sequence). Losses at the gene ends were 0 bases for V and 0 bases for J; bases not matched to a gene: 2. The CDR3 covers 17 residues. The CDR3 DNA follows: TGTGCCACCAGCAGAGAACAGGGGGCTTCAACTAATGAAAAACTGTTTTTT. It specifies CATSREQGASTNEKLFF. The whole variable domain, remainder taken from reference TRBV15 and TRBJ1-4, is DAMVIQNPRYQVTQFGKPVTLSCSQTLNHNVMYWYQQKSSQAPKLLFHYYDKDFNNEADTPDNFQSRRPNTSFCFLDIRSPGLGDTAMYLCATSREQGASTNEKLFFGSGTQLSVL.

V and J are TRBV15 and TRBJ1-5; D is unclear. V was trimmed by 1 base and J by 4 bases, leaving 8 bases between them. The V gene's germline CDR1 is LNHNV and CDR2 YYDKDF (reference sequence). This CDR3 is 14 amino acids long. The DNA of the CDR3 is TGTGCCACCAGCAGAGGGTCAGCGAATCAGCCCCAGCATTTT. Protein sequence: CATSRGSANQPQHF. Looking up the rest from reference TRBV15 and TRBJ1-5 gives the full variable domain: DAMVIQNPRYQVTQFGKPVTLSCSQTLNHNVMYWYQQKSSQAPKLLFHYYDKDFNNEADTPDNFQSRRPNTSFCFLDIRSPGLGDTAMYLCATSRGSANQPQHFGDGTRLSIL.

The rearrangement uses TRBV7-7 and TRBJ2-7; TRBD2 matches at 10 bases. Germline CDR1 reads SSHAT; CDR2 reads FNYEAQ (reference sequence). There are 15 residues in the CDR3. Trimming cost V 4 bases and J 2 bases; bases outside gene matches: 5. Here the CDR3 DNA reads TGTGCCAGCAGCTACGGACTAGCGGACACCTACGAGCAGTACTTC. It codes for CASSYGLADTYEQYF.

The gene calls are TRBV5-1 and TRBJ2-2, with a tentative D call TRBD2 (5 bases). Per the germline V gene, CDR1 is SGHRS and CDR2 is YFSETQ. V was pared by 5 bases and J by 0 bases, with 11 bases between. The CDR3 consists of 15 residues. In DNA, the CDR3 is TGCGCCAGCAGTTTTCGGGAAACGAACACCGGGGAGCTGTTTTTT. Protein product: CASSFRETNTGELFF.

The V and J genes are TRBV9 and TRBJ2-2; tentatively, D is TRBD2 (7 bases). Trimming removed 4 bases from V and 2 bases from J, with 21 bases in between. Germline V gene sequence: CDR1 SGDLS, CDR2 YYNGEE. The CDR3 sequence is 18 residues long. The CDR3 protein is CASSRGPLPGGNTGELFF. In nucleotides, the CDR3 is TGTGCCAGCAGCAGAGGACCCCTCCCGGGGGGCAACACCGGGGAGCTGTTTTTT.

This chain uses TRBV7-3 with TRBJ1-2, with 8 bases aligning to TRBD1. The germline CDR1 and CDR2 sequences are SGHTA and FQGTGA. V lost 5 bases and J lost 3; bases outside the gene matches: 5. This CDR3 is 14 amino acids long. Written as DNA, the CDR3 is TGTGCCAGCAGCCTCGGGACAGGCCACTATGGCTACACCTTC. Protein sequence: CASSLGTGHYGYTF.

The chain couples TRBV2 to TRBJ1-2, with D tentatively TRBD1 (6 bases). Trimming pared 5 bases from V and 2 bases from J, leaving 9 bases between. This CDR3 is 13 amino acids long. Germline-derived CDR1 and CDR2 are SNHLY and FYNNEI. Here the CDR3 reads CASSRDMNYGYTF. The DNA for the CDR3 is TGTGCCAGCAGTAGGGACATGAACTATGGCTACACCTTC.

The chain combines TRBV27 with TRBJ2-2, with 14 positions matching TRBD2. V lost 5 bases and J lost 4; bases outside the gene matches: 9. This CDR3 has 18 residues. Germline V gene lookup returns CDR1 MNHEY and CDR2 SMNVEV (reference sequence). The CDR3 DNA reads as TGTGCCAGCAGTCTGGGGACTAGCGGGGGCGCCCCCACCGGGGAGCTGTTTTTT. Translated, it gives CASSLGTSGGAPTGELFF.